This TCR beta chain comes out of a study of shared clonotypes between healthy human individuals. Study as a whole: CD4 naive and memory got three plates each, CD8 naive two, CD8 memory one.

Positively selected for CCR7, the CD45RO-negative cells used as naive CD8 cells excluded terminally differentiated effector memory CD45RA+ cells. Every donor was a Caucasian adult from Nashville, Tennessee. There are 12 residues in the CDR3. The germline V and J ends were trimmed by 8 bases and 0 bases, with 7 bases remaining between them. Germline CDR1 and CDR2: WSHSY and SAAADI. Clones were read by immunoSEQ multiplex PCR, and TCRdb kept only the in-frame ones, dropping some. The sample records 630,000 or so clones, 98% being singletons. The chain combines TRBV10-2 with TRBJ2-5; perhaps TRBD1 as D (6 bases). The sequencing sample was made of naive CD8+ T cells sorted from blood. The TCR originated in a young man in good health. The CDR3 DNA follows: TGCGCCAGCCGGGACAACCAAGAGACCCAGTACTTC. Translated, it gives CASRDNQETQYF.